The sequence of this TCR beta chain was determined in a study of blood T cells in healthy people across ages. The study's findings and limits: Roughly linear age-related decline in beta diversity appeared, significant by age about 40.

Samples each had at least 5 micrograms of total RNA extracted. Then a second PCR, running roughly 7 to 11 cycles, was carried out with a sample-barcoded 5' primer and a J-beta primer mix. MiXCR, applied by TCRdb to the 5' RACE reads, yields one record per CDR3 protein. Of 1.5 million or so distinct CDR3 sequences listed, roughly 40% are singletons. This CDR3 has 16 residues. Germline CDR1 DFQATT, CDR2 SNEGSKA (reference sequence). Remarks on this clonotype: What it binds is not known.

Specimen: blood. The sequence came from a woman aged 18-29 years in good health. The chain joins TRBV20-1 to TRBJ2-5; 12 bases line up with TRBD2. The assigned J gene may be wrong: the sequence end matches TRBJ2-7 better. The CDR3 DNA is TGCAGTGCTAGATCTAGCGGGGGGGCCGGTTTGTACGAGCAGTACTTC. This codes for CSARSSGGAGLYEQYF.